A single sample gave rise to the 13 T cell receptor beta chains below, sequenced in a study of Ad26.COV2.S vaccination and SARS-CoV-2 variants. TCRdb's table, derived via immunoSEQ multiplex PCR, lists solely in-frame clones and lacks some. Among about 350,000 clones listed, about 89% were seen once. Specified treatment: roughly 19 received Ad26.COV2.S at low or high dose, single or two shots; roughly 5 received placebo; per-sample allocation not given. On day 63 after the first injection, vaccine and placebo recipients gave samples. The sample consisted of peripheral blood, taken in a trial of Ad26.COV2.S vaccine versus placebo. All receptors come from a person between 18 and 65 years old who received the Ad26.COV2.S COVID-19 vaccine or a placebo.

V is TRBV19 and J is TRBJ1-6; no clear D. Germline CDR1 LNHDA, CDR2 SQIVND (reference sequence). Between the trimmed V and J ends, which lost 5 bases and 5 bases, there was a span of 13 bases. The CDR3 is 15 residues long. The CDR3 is CASSPWSEDNSPLHF. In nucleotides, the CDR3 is TGTGCCAGTAGTCCCTGGTCAGAAGATAATTCACCCCTCCACTTT.

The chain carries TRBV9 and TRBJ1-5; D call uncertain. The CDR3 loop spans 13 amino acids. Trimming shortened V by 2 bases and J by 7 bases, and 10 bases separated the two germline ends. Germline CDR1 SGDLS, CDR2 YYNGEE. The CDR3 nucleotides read TGTGCCAGCAGCGTCGGACTCGGGCAGCCCCAGCATTTT. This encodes CASSVGLGQPQHF.

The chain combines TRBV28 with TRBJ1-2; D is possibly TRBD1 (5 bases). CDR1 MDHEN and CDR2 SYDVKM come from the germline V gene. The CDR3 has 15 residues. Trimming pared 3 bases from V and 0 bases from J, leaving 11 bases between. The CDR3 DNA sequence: TGTGCCAGCAGTTTCCCGACAGCAGCTAACTATGGCTACACCTTC. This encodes CASSFPTAANYGYTF.

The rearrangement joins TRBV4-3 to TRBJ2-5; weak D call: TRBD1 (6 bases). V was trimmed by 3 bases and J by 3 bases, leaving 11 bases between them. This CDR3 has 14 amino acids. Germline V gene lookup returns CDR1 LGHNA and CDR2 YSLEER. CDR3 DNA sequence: TGCGCCAGCAGCCACCAGAGGACAGAAGAGACCCAGTACTTC. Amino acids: CASSHQRTEETQYF.

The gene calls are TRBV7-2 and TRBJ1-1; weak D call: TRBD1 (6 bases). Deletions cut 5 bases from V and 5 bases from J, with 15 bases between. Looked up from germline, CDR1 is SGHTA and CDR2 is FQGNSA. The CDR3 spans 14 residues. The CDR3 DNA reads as TGTGCCAGCAGCAGGGACAATCAAGGGACTGAAGCTTTCTTT. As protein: CASSRDNQGTEAFF.

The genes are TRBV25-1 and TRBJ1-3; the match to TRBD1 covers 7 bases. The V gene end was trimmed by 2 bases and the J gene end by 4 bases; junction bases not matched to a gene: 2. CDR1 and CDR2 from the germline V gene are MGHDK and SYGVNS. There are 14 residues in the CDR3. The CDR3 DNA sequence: TGTGCCAGCAGTGAAAAAGGGGGCGGAAACACCATATATTTT. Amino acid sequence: CASSEKGGGNTIYF. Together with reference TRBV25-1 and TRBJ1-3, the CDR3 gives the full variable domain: EADIYQTPRYLVIGTGKKITLECSQTMGHDKMYWYQQDPGMELHLIHYSYGVNSTEKGDLSSESTVSRIRTEHFPLTLESARPSHTSQYLCASSEKGGGNTIYFGEGSWLTVV.

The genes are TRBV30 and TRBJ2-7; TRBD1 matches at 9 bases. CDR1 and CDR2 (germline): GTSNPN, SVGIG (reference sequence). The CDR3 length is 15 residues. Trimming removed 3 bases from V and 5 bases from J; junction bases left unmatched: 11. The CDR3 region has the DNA TGTGCCTGGAGCTCCACCGGGACAGGGTTCCACGAGCAGTACTTC. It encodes CAWSSTGTGFHEQYF. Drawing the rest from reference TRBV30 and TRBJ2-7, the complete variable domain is SQTIHQWPATLVQPVGSPLSLECTVEGTSNPNLYWYRQAAGRGLQLLFYSVGIGQISSEVPQNLSASRPQDRQFILSSKKLLLSDSGFYLCAWSSTGTGFHEQYFGPGTRLTVT.

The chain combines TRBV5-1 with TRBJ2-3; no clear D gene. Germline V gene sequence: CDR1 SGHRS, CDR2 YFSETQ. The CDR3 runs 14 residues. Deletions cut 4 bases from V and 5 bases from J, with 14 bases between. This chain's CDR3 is CASSITRLRDTQYF. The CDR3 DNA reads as TGCGCCAGCAGCATCACCAGACTTCGAGATACGCAGTATTTT.

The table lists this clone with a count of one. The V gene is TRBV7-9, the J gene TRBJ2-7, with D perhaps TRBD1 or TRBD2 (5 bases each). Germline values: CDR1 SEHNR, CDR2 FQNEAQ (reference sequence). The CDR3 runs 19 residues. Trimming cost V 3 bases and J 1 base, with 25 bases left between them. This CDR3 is CASSFGTGRWQGESYEQYF. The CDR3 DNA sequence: TGTGCCAGCAGCTTCGGCACCGGAAGGTGGCAGGGAGAGTCCTACGAGCAGTACTTC.

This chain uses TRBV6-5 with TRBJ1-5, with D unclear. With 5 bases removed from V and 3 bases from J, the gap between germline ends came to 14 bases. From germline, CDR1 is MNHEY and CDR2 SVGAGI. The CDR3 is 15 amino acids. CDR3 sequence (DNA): TGTGCCAGCAGTCGCGGGGTATTAAACAATCAGCCCCAGCATTTT. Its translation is CASSRGVLNNQPQHF.

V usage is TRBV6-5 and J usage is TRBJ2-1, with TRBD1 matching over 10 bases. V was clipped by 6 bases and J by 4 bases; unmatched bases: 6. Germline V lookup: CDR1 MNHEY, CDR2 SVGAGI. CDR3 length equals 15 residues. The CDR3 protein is CASRPDRGPYNEQFF. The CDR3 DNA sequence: TGTGCCAGCAGACCCGACAGGGGGCCTTACAATGAGCAGTTCTTC.

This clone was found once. The CDR3 protein is CASSPGGLEAFF. DNA for the CDR3: TGTGCCAGCAGCCCCGGAGGGCTTGAAGCTTTCTTT. J is TRBJ1-1 and V is TRBV3-1 (or the pseudogene TRBV3-2), with D unclear. Germline loops: CDR1 LGHDT, CDR2 YNNKEL (reference sequence). This CDR3 has 12 amino acids. V shed 4 bases and J shed 7 bases, with 10 bases lying between them.

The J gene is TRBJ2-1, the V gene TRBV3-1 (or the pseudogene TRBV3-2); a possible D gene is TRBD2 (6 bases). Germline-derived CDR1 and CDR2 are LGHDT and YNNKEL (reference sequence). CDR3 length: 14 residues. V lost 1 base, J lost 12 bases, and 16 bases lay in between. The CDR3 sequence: CASSQGAERGGQFF. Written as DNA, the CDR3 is TGTGCCAGCAGCCAAGGGGCCGAACGGGGAGGGCAGTTCTTC.